This TCR beta chain was sequenced during a study of blood T cell repertoires in COVID-19 (dated by TCRdb to the early 2020s). As for the study more broadly: Samples from collaborators originated in the United States, Italy and Spain and spanned both the acute and convalescent phases of COVID-19. The material from the prospective study consisted of cDNA or gDNA derived from T cells, B-cell-depleted T cells, or PBMCs. Deeply sampled blood TCRbeta repertoires from subjects exposed to, actively infected with, or recovered from COVID-19 were included in the dataset. A freely available public database, intended as a resource for researchers studying the immune response to SARS-CoV-2, is where the repertoires were released. Samples were obtained from the ongoing ImmuneRACE study (first 160 participants) and from 1,254 subjects provided by 6 global collaborators. Nearly every sample came with metadata listing a de-identified subject ID, COVID-19 status, age in years and sex. Where available, HLA class I and class II types were obtained from metadata supplied by the sample provider rather than from assay-based typing.

Collaborating institutions collected whole blood in K2EDTA tubes following their own protocols. For TCRbeta analysis, collaborators shipped samples as frozen whole blood, isolated PBMCs, or DNA extracted from either of those sample types. Study-wide findings and limitations: Clinical and demographic metadata were provided uncurated, with the amount varying by source and participant.

TCRbeta CDR3 regions were amplified from genomic DNA by means of the immunoSEQ Assay, a bias-controlled multiplex PCR. The study's own analysis went as follows. The number of nucleated cells in each sample was estimated by amplification of reference gene primers within the assay. To quantify the absolute abundance of each unique TCRbeta CDR3 rearrangement, sequence reads were collapsed and filtered. For each sample, productive Simpson clonality was calculated by taking the square root of Simpson's diversity index across productive rearrangements. TCRdb provides this immuneACCESS table in a form limited to in-frame rearrangements. Some clones are lacking; in checked studies, under half of them reflect an unresolved V gene, and why the rest are absent is not known. Clone size and V and J calls were adopted from that table, with D and trimming inferred from the DNA. This sample holds 250,000 or so clones; approximately 90% were observed only once. Together, the top ten hold 3% of the sample.

The CDR3 covers 17 residues, taking in both the cysteine and the phenylalanine. The entry retains the CDR3 DNA only, 51 bases that are in frame from base 1. CDR1 GTSNPN and CDR2 SVGIG were looked up in the germline V gene (reference sequence). V drops 2 bases and J drops 0 bases, leaving 19 bases in between. On this clone itself: The antigen it binds to is not known. No qualities accompany the bases; no much larger clone lies one base away.

The clonotype originates from a woman aged 25-40 years with active or convalescent COVID-19. This receptor chain uses TRBV30 and TRBJ1-2; the best D guess is TRBD1, with 5 bases matching. Sequencing was carried out using peripheral blood. Here the CDR3 is given as CAWSPWAKTASNYGYTF. The nucleotides are TGTGCCTGGAGTCCCTGGGCGAAGACAGCTTCTAACTATGGCTACACCTTC.